This T cell receptor beta chain was profiled in a study of breast tumors, draining lymph nodes, adjacent tissues. Breast cancer patients provided tissue from their axillary draining lymph nodes. Points from the study as a whole: Compared with lymph nodes, tumors were less diverse; compared with nontumor tissue, more. That most tumor T cells come from lymph nodes remained unproven.

This clonotype was seen many times. Its antigen is as yet unknown. TCRdb ran MiXCR on the multiplex PCR reads and lists one entry per CDR3 protein. The sample contains 200,000 to 300,000 distinct CDR3 sequences, under 35% of which appear only once. Material: axillary lymph node tissue. This sequence was found in a female donor with breast cancer. Some clones in this sample may be carry-over from other donors' samples.

The CDR3 bases are TGTGCCAGCTCACCAAGGGACCAAGAGACCCAGTACTTC. This gives the protein CASSPRDQETQYF. The chain combines TRBV18 with TRBJ2-5; D is uncertain. CDR3 length: 13 amino acids. V was trimmed by 2 bases and J by 0 bases, leaving 4 bases between them. Germline V gives CDR1 KGHSH, CDR2 LQKENI.